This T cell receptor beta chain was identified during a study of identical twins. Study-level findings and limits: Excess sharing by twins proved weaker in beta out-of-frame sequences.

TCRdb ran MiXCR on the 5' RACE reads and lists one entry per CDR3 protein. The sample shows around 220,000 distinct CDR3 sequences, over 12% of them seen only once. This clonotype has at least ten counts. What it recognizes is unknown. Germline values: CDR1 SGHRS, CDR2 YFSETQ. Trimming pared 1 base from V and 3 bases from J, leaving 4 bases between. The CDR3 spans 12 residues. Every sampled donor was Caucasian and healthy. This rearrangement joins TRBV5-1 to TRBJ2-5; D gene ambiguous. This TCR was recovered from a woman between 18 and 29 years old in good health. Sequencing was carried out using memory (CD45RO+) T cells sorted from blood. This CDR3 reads CASSLTEETQYF. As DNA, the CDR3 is TGCGCCAGCAGCTTGACGGAAGAGACCCAGTACTTC.